This TCR beta chain was captured by sequencing in a study of identical twins. Study-level results: Within beta out-of-frame sequences, the excess sharing observed between twins was weaker.

Germline assignment: CDR1 MNHEY and CDR2 SMNVEV (reference sequence). V was pared by 6 bases and J by 4 bases, with 19 bases between. The CDR3 covers 15 residues. On this clonotype itself: Its antigen is not identified.

Through template switching, a universal primer site was introduced, and the cDNA contained unique molecular identifiers. TCRdb analysed the 5' RACE reads with MiXCR anew, one entry per CDR3 protein. The data show 1.5 million to 2 million distinct CDR3 sequences, about 32% seen once. V and J are TRBV27 and TRBJ2-7, with D possibly being TRBD2 (6 bases). This receptor was identified in a newborn girl in good health. The sequencing sample was made of cord blood. The CDR3 DNA sequence: TGTGCCAGCAGACGATGGGACTCGGGATTTTACGAGCAGTACTTC. Translating gives CASRRWDSGFYEQYF.